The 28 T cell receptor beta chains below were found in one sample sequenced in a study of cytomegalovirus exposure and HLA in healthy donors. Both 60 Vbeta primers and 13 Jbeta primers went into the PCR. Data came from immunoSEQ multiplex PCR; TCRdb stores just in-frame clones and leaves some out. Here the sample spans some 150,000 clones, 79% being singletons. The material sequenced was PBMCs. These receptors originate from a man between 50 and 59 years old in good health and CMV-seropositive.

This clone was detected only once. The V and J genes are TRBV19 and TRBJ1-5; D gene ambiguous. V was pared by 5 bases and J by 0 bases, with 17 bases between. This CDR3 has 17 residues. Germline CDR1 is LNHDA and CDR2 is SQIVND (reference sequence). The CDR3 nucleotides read TGTGCCAGTAGTGCAATCCCTACAGCATATAGCAATCAGCCCCAGCATTTT. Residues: CASSAIPTAYSNQPQHF.

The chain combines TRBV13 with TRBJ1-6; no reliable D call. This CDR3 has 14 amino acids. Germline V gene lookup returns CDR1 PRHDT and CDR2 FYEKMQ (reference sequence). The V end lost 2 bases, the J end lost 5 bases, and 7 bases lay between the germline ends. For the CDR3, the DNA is TGTGCCAGCAGCTTACAGATCCATAATTCACCCCTCCACTTT. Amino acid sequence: CASSLQIHNSPLHF.

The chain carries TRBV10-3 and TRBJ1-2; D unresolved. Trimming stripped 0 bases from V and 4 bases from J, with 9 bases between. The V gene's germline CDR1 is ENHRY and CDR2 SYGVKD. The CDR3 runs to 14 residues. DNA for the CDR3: TGTGCCATCAGTGAGTCGGGAGCACCCTATGGCTACACCTTC. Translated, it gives CAISESGAPYGYTF.

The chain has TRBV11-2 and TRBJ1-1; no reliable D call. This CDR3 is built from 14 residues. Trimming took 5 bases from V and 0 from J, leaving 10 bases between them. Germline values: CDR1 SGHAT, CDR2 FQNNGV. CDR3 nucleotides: TGTGCCAGCAGCGGGCCTCCAATGAACACTGAAGCTTTCTTT. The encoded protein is CASSGPPMNTEAFF.

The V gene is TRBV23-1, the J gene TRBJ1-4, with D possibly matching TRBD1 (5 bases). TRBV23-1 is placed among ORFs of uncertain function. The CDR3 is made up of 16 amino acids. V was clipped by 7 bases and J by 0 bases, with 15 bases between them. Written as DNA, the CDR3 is TGCGCCAGCACCAGGGTGGGCTCCGCAACTAATGAAAAACTGTTTTTT. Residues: CASTRVGSATNEKLFF.

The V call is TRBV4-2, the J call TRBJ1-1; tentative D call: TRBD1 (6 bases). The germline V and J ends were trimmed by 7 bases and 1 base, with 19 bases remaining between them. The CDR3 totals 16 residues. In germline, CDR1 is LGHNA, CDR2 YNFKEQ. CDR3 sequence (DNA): TGTGCCAGCACCCAGGAGGTCGGGGGGCAGAACACTGAAGCTTTCTTT. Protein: CASTQEVGGQNTEAFF.

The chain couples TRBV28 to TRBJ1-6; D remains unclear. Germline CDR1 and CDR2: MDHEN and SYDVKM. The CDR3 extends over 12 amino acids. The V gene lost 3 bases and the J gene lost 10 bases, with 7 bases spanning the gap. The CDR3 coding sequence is TGTGCCAGCAGTTTTGGCAAATCACCCCTCCACTTT. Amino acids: CASSFGKSPLHF. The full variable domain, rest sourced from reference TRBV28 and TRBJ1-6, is DVKVTQSSRYLVKRTGEKVFLECVQDMDHENMFWYRQDPGLGLRLIYFSYDVKMKEKGDIPEGYSVSREKKERFSLILESASTNQTSMYLCASSFGKSPLHFGNGTRLTVT.

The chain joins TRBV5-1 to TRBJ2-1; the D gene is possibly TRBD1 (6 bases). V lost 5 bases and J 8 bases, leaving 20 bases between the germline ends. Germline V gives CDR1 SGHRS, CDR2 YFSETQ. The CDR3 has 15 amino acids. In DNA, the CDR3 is TGCGCCAGCAGATCGGACAGTGAACCTTGGGATGAGCAGTTCTTC. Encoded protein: CASRSDSEPWDEQFF.

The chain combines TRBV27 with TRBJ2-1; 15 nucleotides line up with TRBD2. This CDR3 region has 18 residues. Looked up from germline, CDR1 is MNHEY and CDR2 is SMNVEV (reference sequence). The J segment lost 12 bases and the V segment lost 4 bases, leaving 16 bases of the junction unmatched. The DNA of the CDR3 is TGTGCCAGCAGTTGGACTAGCGGGAGGGCCTGGCGGCCAGCTTGGCAGTTCTTC. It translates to CASSWTSGRAWRPAWQFF.

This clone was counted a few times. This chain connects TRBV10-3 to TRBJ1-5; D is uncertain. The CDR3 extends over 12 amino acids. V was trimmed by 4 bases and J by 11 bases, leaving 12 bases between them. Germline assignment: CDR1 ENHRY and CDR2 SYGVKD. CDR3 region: CAISAQNGAQHF. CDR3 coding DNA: TGTGCCATCAGTGCCCAAAACGGGGCCCAGCATTTT.

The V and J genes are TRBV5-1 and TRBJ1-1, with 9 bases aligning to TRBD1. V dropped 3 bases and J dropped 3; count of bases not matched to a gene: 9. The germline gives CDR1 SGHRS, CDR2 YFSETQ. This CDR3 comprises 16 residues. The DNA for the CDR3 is TGCGCCAGCAGCTCCACCGGGACAGGGTGGGACACTGAAGCTTTCTTT. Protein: CASSSTGTGWDTEAFF.

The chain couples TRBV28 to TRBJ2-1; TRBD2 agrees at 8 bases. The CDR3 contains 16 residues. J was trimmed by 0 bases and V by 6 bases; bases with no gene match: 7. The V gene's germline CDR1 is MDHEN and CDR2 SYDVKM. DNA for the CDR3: TGTGCCAGCAGGGGGCGGGAGGCTAGCTCCTACAATGAGCAGTTCTTC. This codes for CASRGREASSYNEQFF.

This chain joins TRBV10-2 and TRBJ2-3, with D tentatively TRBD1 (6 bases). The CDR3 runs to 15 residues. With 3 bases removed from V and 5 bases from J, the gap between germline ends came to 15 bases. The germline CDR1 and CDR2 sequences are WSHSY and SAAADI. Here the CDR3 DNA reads TGCGCCAGCAGTGAACCTCAGGGGAAAGTAGATACGCAGTATTTT. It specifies CASSEPQGKVDTQYF.

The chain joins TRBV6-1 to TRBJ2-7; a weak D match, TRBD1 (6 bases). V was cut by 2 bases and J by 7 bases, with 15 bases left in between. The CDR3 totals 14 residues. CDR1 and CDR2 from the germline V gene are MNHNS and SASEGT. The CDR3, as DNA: TGTGCCAGCAGTGAACTAGGGACAATCAATGAGCAGTACTTC. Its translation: CASSELGTINEQYF.

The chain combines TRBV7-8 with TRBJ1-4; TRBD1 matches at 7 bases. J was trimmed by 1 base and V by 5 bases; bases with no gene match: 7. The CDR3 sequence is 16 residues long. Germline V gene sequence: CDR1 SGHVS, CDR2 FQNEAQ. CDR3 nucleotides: TGTGCCAGCAGCAAAAGCTACAGGGGAACTAATGAAAAACTGTTTTTT. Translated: CASSKSYRGTNEKLFF.

The CDR3 region has the DNA TGTGCCAGCAGCTACGATCCAGGGCCTTCCAGTCGTGAGCAGTACTTC. Its protein product is CASSYDPGPSSREQYF. The chain joins TRBV7-9 to TRBJ2-7; D is perhaps TRBD1 (5 bases). The germline V gene encodes CDR1 SEHNR and CDR2 FQNEAQ (reference sequence). This CDR3 region has 16 residues. Trimming shortened V by 4 bases and J by 7 bases, and 23 bases separated the two germline ends.

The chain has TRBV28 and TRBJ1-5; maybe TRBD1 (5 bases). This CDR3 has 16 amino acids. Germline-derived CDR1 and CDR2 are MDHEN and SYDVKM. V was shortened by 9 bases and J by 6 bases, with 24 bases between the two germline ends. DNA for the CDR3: TGTGCCAGTCTTACCCCCCAAACAGGTCACATTCAGCCCCAGCATTTT. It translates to CASLTPQTGHIQPQHF.

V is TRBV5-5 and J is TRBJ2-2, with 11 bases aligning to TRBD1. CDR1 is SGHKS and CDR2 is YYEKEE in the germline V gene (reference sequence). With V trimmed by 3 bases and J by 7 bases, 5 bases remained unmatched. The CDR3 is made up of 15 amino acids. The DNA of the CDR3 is TGTGCCAGCAGCTCGCGGACAGGGGGCGTCGGGGAGCTGTTTTTT. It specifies CASSSRTGGVGELFF.

CDR3 nucleotides: TGCGCCAGCAGCCCCGGGACAGCTGAACGAAACACCATATATTTT. It translates to CASSPGTAERNTIYF. V and J are TRBV4-1 and TRBJ1-3; 7 positions match TRBD1. V was clipped by 4 bases and J by 5 bases; unmatched bases: 8. This CDR3 contains 15 residues. Germline lookup yields CDR1 MGHRA and CDR2 YSYEKL.

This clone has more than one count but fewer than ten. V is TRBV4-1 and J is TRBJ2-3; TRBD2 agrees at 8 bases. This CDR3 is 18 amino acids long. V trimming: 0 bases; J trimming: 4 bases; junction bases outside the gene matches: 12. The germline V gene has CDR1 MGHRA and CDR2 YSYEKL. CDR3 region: CASSQDRGGGLWADTQYF. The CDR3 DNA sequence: TGCGCCAGCAGCCAAGATCGGGGGGGCGGGCTTTGGGCAGATACGCAGTATTTT.

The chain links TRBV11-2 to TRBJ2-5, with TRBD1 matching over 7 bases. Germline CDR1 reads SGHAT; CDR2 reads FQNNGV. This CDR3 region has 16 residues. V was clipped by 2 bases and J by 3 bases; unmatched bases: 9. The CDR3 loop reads CASSLTQGSIKETQYF. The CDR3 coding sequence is TGTGCCAGCAGCTTAACACAGGGGTCCATAAAAGAGACCCAGTACTTC.

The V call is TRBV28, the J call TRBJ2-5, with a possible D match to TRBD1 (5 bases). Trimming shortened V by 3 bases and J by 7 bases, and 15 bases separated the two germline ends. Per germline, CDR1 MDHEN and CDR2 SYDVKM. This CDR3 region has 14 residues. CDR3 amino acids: CASSFLGQGGTQYF. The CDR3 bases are TGTGCCAGCAGTTTTCTGGGCCAGGGCGGGACCCAGTACTTC.

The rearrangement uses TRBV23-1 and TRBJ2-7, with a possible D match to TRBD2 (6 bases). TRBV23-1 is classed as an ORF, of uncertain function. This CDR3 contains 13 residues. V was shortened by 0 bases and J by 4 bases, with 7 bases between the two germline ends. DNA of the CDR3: TGCGCCAGCAGTCAATCGGAGGGGTACGAGCAGTACTTC. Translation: CASSQSEGYEQYF.

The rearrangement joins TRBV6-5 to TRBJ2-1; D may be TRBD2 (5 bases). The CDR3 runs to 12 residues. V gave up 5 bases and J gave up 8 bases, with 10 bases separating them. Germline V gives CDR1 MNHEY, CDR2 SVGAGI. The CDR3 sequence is CASSRTGDEQFF. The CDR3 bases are TGTGCCAGCAGTCGGACTGGCGATGAGCAGTTCTTC.

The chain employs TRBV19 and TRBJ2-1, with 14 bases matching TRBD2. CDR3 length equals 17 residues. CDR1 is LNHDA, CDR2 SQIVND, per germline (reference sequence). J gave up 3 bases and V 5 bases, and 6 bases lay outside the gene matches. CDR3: CASSVWTSGGIYNEQFF. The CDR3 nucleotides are TGTGCCAGTAGTGTATGGACTAGCGGGGGGATCTACAATGAGCAGTTCTTC.

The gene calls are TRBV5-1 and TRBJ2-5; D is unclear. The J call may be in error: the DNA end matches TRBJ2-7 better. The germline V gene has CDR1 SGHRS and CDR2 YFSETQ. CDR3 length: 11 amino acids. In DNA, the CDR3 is TGCGCCAGCAGCGCCGACTACGAGCAGTACTTC. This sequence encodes CASSADYEQYF.

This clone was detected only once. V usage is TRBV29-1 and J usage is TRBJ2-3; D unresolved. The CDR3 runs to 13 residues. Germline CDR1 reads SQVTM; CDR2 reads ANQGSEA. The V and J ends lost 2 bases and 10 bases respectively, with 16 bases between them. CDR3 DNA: TGCAGCGTTGAACTCTCGCTGCAGTCGCCGCAGTATTTT. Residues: CSVELSLQSPQYF.

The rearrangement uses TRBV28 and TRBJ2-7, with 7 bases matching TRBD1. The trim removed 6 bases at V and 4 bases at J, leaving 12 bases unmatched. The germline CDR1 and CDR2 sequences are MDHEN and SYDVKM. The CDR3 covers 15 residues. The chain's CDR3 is CASSPTGISSYEQYF. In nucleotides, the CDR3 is TGTGCCAGCAGCCCGACAGGGATCAGTTCTTACGAGCAGTACTTC.